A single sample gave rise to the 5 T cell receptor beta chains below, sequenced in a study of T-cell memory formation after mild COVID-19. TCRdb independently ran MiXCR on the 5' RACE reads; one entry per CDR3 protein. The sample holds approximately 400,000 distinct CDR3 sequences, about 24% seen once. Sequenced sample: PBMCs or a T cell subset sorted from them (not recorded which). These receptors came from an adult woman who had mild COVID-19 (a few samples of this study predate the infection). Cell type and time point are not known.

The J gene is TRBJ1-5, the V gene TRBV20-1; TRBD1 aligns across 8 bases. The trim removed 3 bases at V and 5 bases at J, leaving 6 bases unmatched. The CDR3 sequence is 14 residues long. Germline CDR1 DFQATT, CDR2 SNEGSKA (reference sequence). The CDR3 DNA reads TGCAGTGCTAGCGCGGACAGGGACGATCAGCCCCAGCATTTT. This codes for CSASADRDDQPQHF.

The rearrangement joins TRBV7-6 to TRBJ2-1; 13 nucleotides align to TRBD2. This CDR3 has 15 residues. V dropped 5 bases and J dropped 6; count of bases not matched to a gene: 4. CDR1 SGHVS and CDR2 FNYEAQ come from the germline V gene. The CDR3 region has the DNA TGTGCCAGCAGCCCTAGACTAGCGGGGGGCAATGAGCAGTTCTTC. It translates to CASSPRLAGGNEQFF.

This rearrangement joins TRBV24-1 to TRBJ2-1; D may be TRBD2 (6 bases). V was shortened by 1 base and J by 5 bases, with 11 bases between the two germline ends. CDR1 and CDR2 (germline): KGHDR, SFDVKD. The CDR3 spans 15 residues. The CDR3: CATSDFWRGNNEQFF. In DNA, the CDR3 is TGTGCCACCAGTGATTTCTGGCGGGGTAACAATGAGCAGTTCTTC.

Here the CDR3 DNA reads TGTGCCAGCAGTTGGATAACCAGCGGCCTCTCCTACAATGAGCAGTTCTTC. It is translated as CASSWITSGLSYNEQFF. The gene calls are TRBV12-3 or TRBV12-4 and TRBJ2-1; TRBD2 might be the D (5 bases). There are 17 residues in the CDR3. Trimming cost V 4 bases and J 0 bases, with 16 bases left between them.

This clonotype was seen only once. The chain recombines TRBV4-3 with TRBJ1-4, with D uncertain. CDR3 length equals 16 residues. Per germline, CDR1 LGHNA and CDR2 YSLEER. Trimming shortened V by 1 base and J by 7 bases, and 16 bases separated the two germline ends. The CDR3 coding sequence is TGCGCCAGCAGCCAAGTTTTGGGCGATGGTAGTGAAAAACTGTTTTTT. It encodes CASSQVLGDGSEKLFF.